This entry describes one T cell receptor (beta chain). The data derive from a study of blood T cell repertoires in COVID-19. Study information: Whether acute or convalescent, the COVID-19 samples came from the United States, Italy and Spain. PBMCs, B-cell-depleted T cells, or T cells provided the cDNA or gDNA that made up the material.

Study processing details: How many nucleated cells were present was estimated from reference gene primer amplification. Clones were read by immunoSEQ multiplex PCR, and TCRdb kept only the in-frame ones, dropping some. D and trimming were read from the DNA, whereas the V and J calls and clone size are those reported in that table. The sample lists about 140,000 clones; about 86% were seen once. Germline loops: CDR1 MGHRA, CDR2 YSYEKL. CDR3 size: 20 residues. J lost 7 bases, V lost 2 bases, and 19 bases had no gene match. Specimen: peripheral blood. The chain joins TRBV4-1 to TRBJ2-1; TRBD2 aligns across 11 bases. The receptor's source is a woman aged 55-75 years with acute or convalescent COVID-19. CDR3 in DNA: TGCGCCAGCAGCCAAATCGTACCGGGACTAGCGGTTTCCAGGGAAAATGAGCAGTTCTTC. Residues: CASSQIVPGLAVSRENEQFF.